A selection of T cell receptor beta chains follows, all from one sample in a study of blood T cell repertoires in COVID-19. TCRdb keeps only in-frame clones here, not all; method: immunoSEQ multiplex PCR. The sample lists about 94,000 clones, roughly 80% occurring once. Sequenced input: peripheral blood. Source of these receptors: a human donor in a cohort sampled during active COVID-19. Each CDR3 is given with its conserved first and last residue. The D gene is left open where the match is weak. Clone size appears in some rows only: once, few, many, or a class for an expanded clone.

clone size	V gene	D gene	J gene	CDR3 protein	CDR3 DNA
-	TRBV5-4	TRBD1	TRBJ2-7	CASSPYRTGAGEQYF	TGTGCCAGCAGCCCCTACAGGACAGGGGCCGGCGAGCAGTACTTC
many	TRBV4-2	TRBD1	TRBJ1-2	CASSQGGTGDINYGYTF	TGTGCCAGCAGCCAAGGGGGGACAGGGGACATTAACTATGGCTACACCTTC
-	TRBV28	TRBD1	TRBJ2-1	CASSSPGQGYNEQFF	TGTGCCAGCAGCTCACCGGGACAGGGGTACAATGAGCAGTTCTTC
-	TRBV5-1	TRBD2	TRBJ2-1	CASSPTRPTSDEQFF	TGCGCCAGCAGCCCAACGCGACCGACTAGCGATGAGCAGTTCTTC
-	TRBV2	-	TRBJ2-5	CASRPPRSARGQETQYF	TGTGCCAGCAGGCCGCCTCGGTCCGCTCGGGGACAAGAGACCCAGTACTTC
-	TRBV6-2/TRBV6-3	TRBD2	TRBJ2-1	CASSTTSGRLGSYNEQFF	TGTGCCAGCAGCACGACTAGCGGGAGATTGGGCTCCTACAATGAGCAGTTCTTC
-	TRBV9	TRBD1	TRBJ1-3	CASSALSTPGQRSGNTIYF	TGTGCCAGCAGCGCCCTGTCGACTCCGGGACAGCGTTCTGGAAACACCATATATTTT
-	TRBV15	TRBD1	TRBJ1-2	CATSRDLGDRSGYTF	TGTGCCACCAGCAGAGATTTAGGGGACAGATCCGGCTACACCTTC
-	TRBV9	TRBD2	TRBJ2-1	CASSVGLGTSGIEQFF	TGTGCCAGCAGCGTAGGTCTCGGGACTAGCGGGATTGAGCAGTTCTTC
once	TRBV6-2/TRBV6-3	-	TRBJ1-2	CASSTPEAGYGYTF	TGTGCCAGCAGTACCCCCGAGGCAGGGTATGGCTACACCTTC
-	TRBV10-3	TRBD1	TRBJ1-5	CAIGPGTGGEQHF	TGTGCCATCGGTCCCGGGACAGGGGGTGAGCAGCATTTT
-	TRBV18	TRBD1	TRBJ1-4	CASSPGQPLGNEKLFF	TGTGCCAGCTCACCGGGACAGCCTTTGGGTAATGAAAAACTGTTTTTT
-	TRBV7-2	-	TRBJ2-1	CASSFEASSYNEQFF	TGTGCCAGCAGCTTTGAAGCGAGCTCCTACAATGAGCAGTTCTTC
-	TRBV14	-	TRBJ2-7	CASSQSWSQSFSSYEQYF	TGTGCCAGCAGCCAATCTTGGAGCCAATCTTTTAGCTCCTACGAGCAGTACTTC
-	TRBV7-7	-	TRBJ2-7	CASSLGPGSIYEQYF	TGTGCTAGCAGCTTAGGACCAGGGTCTATCTACGAGCAGTACTTC
-	TRBV29-1	-	TRBJ2-3	CSVEDRWTSTDTQYF	TGCAGCGTTGAAGATCGATGGACTAGCACAGATACGCAGTATTTT
-	TRBV6-2/TRBV6-3	-	TRBJ2-7	CASSLDIWSSYEQYF	TGTGCCAGCAGTTTGGACATCTGGAGTTCCTACGAGCAGTACTTC
-	TRBV19	-	TRBJ1-5	CASSIQGGNQPQHF	TGTGCCAGTAGTATTCAGGGTGGGAATCAGCCCCAGCATTTT
-	TRBV7-3	TRBD2	TRBJ2-1	CASSSRAGDPSYNEQFF	TGTGCCAGCAGCTCAAGAGCGGGAGATCCCTCCTACAATGAGCAGTTCTTC
-	TRBV30	TRBD1	TRBJ2-5	CALNWPYRGRTQYF	TGTGCCTTAAATTGGCCTTACAGGGGACGAACCCAGTACTTC
-	TRBV6-5	-	TRBJ2-5	CASSYPDGKGTQYF	TGTGCCAGCAGTTACCCGGACGGGAAGGGGACCCAGTACTTC
-	TRBV29-1	-	TRBJ1-4	CSAALRGEKLFF	TGCAGCGCCGCACTACGGGGTGAAAAACTGTTTTTT
-	TRBV11-2	TRBD1	TRBJ2-5	CASSYRGSQETQYF	TGTGCCAGCAGCTACAGGGGATCCCAAGAGACCCAGTACTTC
-	TRBV15	TRBD1	TRBJ2-7	CATSREQGTGGSYEQYF	TGTGCCACCAGCAGAGAACAAGGGACAGGGGGATCCTACGAGCAGTACTTC
-	TRBV27	TRBD2	TRBJ2-2	CASSLFSWTSGITNTGELFF	TGTGCCAGCAGTTTATTTTCCTGGACTAGCGGGATTACGAACACCGGGGAGCTGTTTTTT
-	TRBV13	TRBD1	TRBJ2-2	CASSWGQSGGELFF	TGTGCCAGCAGCTGGGGACAGAGTGGCGGGGAGCTGTTTTTT
-	TRBV2	TRBD2	TRBJ2-1	CASKKSESGRSEQFF	TGTGCCAGCAAAAAAAGCGAAAGCGGGAGGAGTGAGCAGTTCTTC
-	TRBV30	-	TRBJ2-5	CAWALWARETQYF	TGTGCCTGGGCCCTGTGGGCCCGGGAGACCCAGTACTTC
-	TRBV27	-	TRBJ2-2	CASSLSGQGWTAGELFF	TGTGCCAGCAGTTTATCGGGTCAGGGATGGACCGCCGGGGAGCTGTTTTTT
-	TRBV2	-	TRBJ2-4	CASEKRVAKNIQYF	TGTGCCAGCGAGAAGCGGGTAGCCAAAAACATTCAGTACTTC
-	TRBV30	-	TRBJ1-2	CAWSAQGRNYGYTF	TGTGCCTGGAGTGCGCAGGGGCGAAACTATGGCTACACCTTC
-	TRBV19	-	TRBJ1-4	CASSIRGRVPNEKLFF	TGTGCCAGTAGTATACGAGGCCGGGTCCCGAACGAAAAACTGTTTTTT
-	TRBV4-3	-	TRBJ2-5	CASSQARAGETQYF	TGCGCCAGCAGCCAAGCACGTGCGGGAGAGACCCAGTACTTC
few	TRBV2	-	TRBJ2-1	CASKEGFVGVEQFF	TGTGCCAGCAAAGAGGGATTCGTAGGCGTTGAGCAGTTCTTC
-	TRBV7-2	TRBD2	TRBJ2-6	CASSLGGSSGANVLTF	TGTGCCAGCAGCCTCGGGGGGAGCTCTGGGGCCAACGTCCTGACTTTC
few	TRBV7-2	-	TRBJ2-7	CASSLVGRVTVNEQYF	TGTGCCAGCAGCTTGGTCGGGAGAGTCACAGTGAACGAGCAGTACTTC